Many counts were recorded for the clone carrying this TCR beta chain. The read terminates 3 residues before the CDR3 end, so the remaining end is supplied by the germline J gene. Data came from immunoSEQ multiplex PCR; TCRdb stores just in-frame clones and leaves some out. The sample was found to contain around 45,000 clones, and every one recurs. The source of the sample is a study of T cell clonality in common variable immunodeficiency. Germline V gene sequence: CDR1 SGHRS, CDR2 YFSETQ. This CDR3 has 15 amino acids. Trimming removed 1 base from V and 3 bases from J, with 10 bases in between. The chain uses TRBV5-1 and TRBJ1-4; D perhaps matches TRBD1 (6 bases). Sample: peripheral blood mononuclear cells. The TCR was taken from a person aged 18 to 75 in good health. The CDR3 is CASSLMDSSNEKLFF. The part of the CDR3 DNA that was read is TGCGCCAGCAGCTTGATGGACAGCTCTAATGAAAAA.